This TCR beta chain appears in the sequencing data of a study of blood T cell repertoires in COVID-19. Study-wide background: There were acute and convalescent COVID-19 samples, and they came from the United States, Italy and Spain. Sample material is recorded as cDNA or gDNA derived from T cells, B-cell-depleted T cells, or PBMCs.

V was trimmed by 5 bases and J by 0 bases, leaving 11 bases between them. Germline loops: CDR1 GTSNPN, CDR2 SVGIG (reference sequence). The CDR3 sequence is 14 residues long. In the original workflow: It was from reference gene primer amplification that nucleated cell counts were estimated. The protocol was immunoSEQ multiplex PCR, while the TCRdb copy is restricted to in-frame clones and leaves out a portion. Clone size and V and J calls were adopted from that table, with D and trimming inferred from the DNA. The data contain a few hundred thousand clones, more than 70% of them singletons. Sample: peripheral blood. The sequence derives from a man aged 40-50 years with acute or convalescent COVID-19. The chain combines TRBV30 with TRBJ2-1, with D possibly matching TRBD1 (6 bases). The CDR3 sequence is CAWETGSSYNEQFF. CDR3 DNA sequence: TGTGCCTGGGAGACAGGTAGCTCCTACAATGAGCAGTTCTTC.